This T cell receptor beta chain emerged from a study of cytotoxic CD8 clonotypes in ibrutinib-treated CLL (dated by TCRdb to the early 2020s). For the wider study: The cohort was composed of 10 to 11 relapsed/refractory and roughly 14 treatment-naive patients; IGHV unmutated status was identified in some 17 patients. Partial responses were observed in 24 patients and complete responses in 2; after a median follow-up of 68 months, remission was maintained in 14 patients and progression was observed in roughly 12. Cryopreserved peripheral blood mononuclear cells were obtained prior to treatment, at the time of response, and at either disease progression or sustained remission. Of the 70 to 100 people in the trial, 26 had longitudinal samples available. Samples at response were collected after a median of 12 months of treatment, with a range of roughly 6 to 40 months. An average of about 250,000 productive templates and approximately 90,000 productive rearrangements was obtained per sample. Patients were still on ibrutinib when every remission and progressive disease sample was collected. The study at large found these results: At ibrutinib response clonality went up, during sustained remission it held steady, and at progression it dropped back toward baseline. Public clonotypes were rare and either shrank or stayed stable during treatment, and the rise in clonality at ibrutinib response reflected expansion of private clonotypes. Sustained-remission and progressing patients did not have matched sampling times, and lymph node repertoires were not examined. Baseline clonality was found to be higher than that of age-matched healthy donors and was strongly correlated with circulating CD8+ T-cell counts.

The time point label of this sample denotes: approximately eleven months on ibrutinib. For TCR beta library preparation, roughly 2 micrograms of genomic DNA were extracted from the cryopreserved PBMCs. Longitudinal blood samples from CLL patients on ibrutinib monotherapy underwent high-throughput TCR beta sequencing. Patients were enrolled in a phase 2 open-label single-center ibrutinib monotherapy trial. This clone was detected only a few times. No cognate antigen has been identified for it. No base quality values were provided; no much bigger clone lies one nucleotide off. CDR1 SGHDN and CDR2 FVKESK are derived from the germline V gene. The CDR3 holds 12 amino acids from the cysteine to the phenylalanine. Only the CDR3 portion is preserved as DNA: 36 bases, with reading frame beginning at the first base. At the junction V is shortened by 3 bases and J by 14 bases; bases outside the gene matches: 5.

A MiSeq instrument was used for deep resolution sequencing, which targeted depths ranging from 1 in 1 million up to 1 in 200,000 T cells, with coverage averaging 10x for each clonotype. The immunoSEQ hsTCRB Kit was used to generate the TCR beta libraries. On the authors' methods: The data were analyzed with ImmunoSEQ Analyzer and ImmunoSEQ Data Assistant, and V, D and J gene assignments followed IMGT definitions. Clonality, which ranges from 0 to 1, was calculated as one minus the normalized Shannon entropy of productive rearrangement frequencies. Only overrepresented clonotypes making up at least 0.05% of the repertoire of each patient were included in the public clonotype analysis. Thirteen age-matched healthy donor repertoires from immuneACCESS were used as controls for clonality. TCRdb re-hosts the immuneACCESS table, in-frame sequences only. Its copies lack some clones; in the studies checked, an unresolved V gene accounts for under half of them, and the cause for the rest is not known. Clone size and V and J calls were adopted from that table, with D and trimming inferred from the DNA. Here the sample has fewer than 80,000 clones; approximately 62% occur a single time. Of the sample, about 14% is held by the ten largest clones.

Specimen: PBMCs, collected after 12 months of ibrutinib treatment. This TCR came from a human donor with chronic lymphocytic leukemia. The sequence is built from TRBV14 and TRBJ2-1; a stretch of 9 junction bases matches TRBD1. Read as DNA, the sequence is TGTGCCAGCAGCCAGGACAGGGGACGGGAGTTCTTC. Its protein reads: CASSQDRGREFF.